The T cell receptor (beta chain) described here comes from a study of blood T cells in healthy people across ages (dated by TCRdb to about 2015). Study-level background: Template switching captured roughly one uniquely barcoded TCR beta cDNA molecule per two T cells in model experiments. Four age groups were formed from the donors: young (average about 15 years), middle-aged (more than 35), aged (62) and long-lived (about 80). To avoid experimental bias, donors of different ages were distributed randomly across sequencing lanes. Two additional independent replicas of 1 million unique cDNA reads from the same blood draw were analyzed for two donors (one aged 18 to 30 and one aged 80 or older). The study measured age-related changes in TCR beta repertoire diversity using deep sequencing normalized with unique cDNA molecular identifiers.

The investigation overall reported the following: The CMV infection status of donors was not known, potentially confounding age-related changes in expanded clonotypes. Compared with the aged group, more naive CD4+ T cells, fewer expanded clones and increased TCR diversity were shown by the long-lived group, suggesting age selection. The percentage of naive T cells measured by flow cytometry correlated strongly with observed TCR beta diversity. Estimates of total diversity based on one million sequenced T cells were considered lower bounds and underestimates. Since profiling was done on bulk unsorted PBMCs, naive and antigen-experienced compartments could not be conclusively compared. Observed TCR beta diversity per million T cells fell roughly linearly with age, and a significant reduction was already apparent by age around 40.

As to this clonotype: Its antigen is not yet known. No base quality values were provided; no much bigger clone lies one nucleotide off.

Donors were 39 systemically healthy Caucasian individuals from Russia aged roughly 6 to 90 years. Each donor gave ten milliliters of peripheral blood, collected into EDTA-treated Vacutainer tubes. Ficoll-Paque density-gradient centrifugation was used to isolate PBMCs, with at least 7 million per sample. Total RNA, at least 6 micrograms per sample, was extracted from PBMCs with Trizol reagent. For every donor, flow cytometry on a PBMC aliquot measured the percentage of naive CD45RAhigh/CD27high T cells. V loses 6 bases at its end and J loses 3 bases; junction bases beyond the gene matches: 8. The CDR3 measures 14 amino acids from cysteine to phenylalanine. Left in the record is the CDR3 DNA by itself, 42 bases read in frame from the first base. Sequences DFQATT (CDR1) and SNEGSKA (CDR2) are obtained from the germline V gene (reference sequence). The library was produced with 5' RACE. The listed sequencing device is Illumina HiSeq 2500. The second PCR ran for about 6 to 11 cycles and used a J-beta primer mix along with a sample-barcoded 5' primer. Each TCR beta cDNA molecule received a unique molecular identifier from a template-switch 5' adaptor carrying 12 random nucleotides. Each sample yielded at least 2.5 million CDR3-containing paired-end reads. All of the RNA was converted into first-strand cDNA using the Mint cDNA synthesis kit, with a TRBC-specific oligonucleotide serving as the primer. Following uracil-DNA glycosylase treatment, a first 18-cycle PCR with universal primers M1SS and BC2_uni_R was performed on all cDNA. The authors processed their data as follows. For normalization, 1 million high-quality reads were randomly selected from each sample, with every read carrying a distinct molecular identifier. Reads sharing molecular identifiers were discarded rather than binned into consensus sequences. CDR3 identification, clonotype clustering and error correction used MiTCR with a Q25 quality threshold and the strictest error-elimination algorithm. A nonparametric unseen species model using Euler transformation provided a lower-bound estimate of total TCR beta diversity. TCRdb reanalyzed the raw reads on its own, using fastp at Q25 for trimming and MiXCR for clone calling, and kept in-frame beta chains. Rows matching on CDR3 protein sequence are summarized as one entry with the most common DNA and genes. These V and J calls originate from TCRdb's pipeline instead of the authors' own analysis. This sample has about 1,500,000 distinct CDR3 sequences in its table, and roughly 27% of those were observed once. The leading ten clones occupy roughly 8.2% of the sample.

The V and J genes are TRBV20-1 and TRBJ2-1, and 7 junctional nucleotides match TRBD2. The source of this sequence is a woman in her thirties in good health. Sequences were obtained from blood. For the CDR3, the sequence is CSAIGGSRYNEQFF. The DNA sequence is given as TGCAGTGCCATCGGGGGGTCTCGCTACAATGAGCAGTTCTTC.